This paragraph covers one TCR beta chain sequence. Its antigen remains unidentified. This sample is part of a study of a mutant IDH1 vaccine in newly diagnosed glioma. Study as a whole: Antecedent treatment encompassed radiotherapy, temozolomide, or their combination; the majority received both. Study conclusions and caveats: Detectable vaccine-induced immune responses arose in 93.3% of patients.

Time point denoted: week 5, during vaccination. Vaccinated patients received 300 ug of mutant IDH1 20-mer peptide per dose, with topical imiquimod. In every donor, the tumor was a new WHO grade 3 or 4 IDH1-mutant, ATRX-lost astrocytoma. Clones were sequenced by immunoSEQ multiplex PCR, and TCRdb holds only the in-frame ones, with some missing. This table has roughly 50,000 clones, around four fifths appearing once. In germline, CDR1 is WNHNN, CDR2 SYGVQD (reference sequence). V trimming: 4 bases; J trimming: 0 bases; junction bases outside the gene matches: 9. This CDR3 has 17 amino acids. This receptor was obtained from a woman in her thirties or forties with glioma. Source: PBMCs, taken from a glioma patient whose treatment included an IDH1 peptide vaccine. The gene calls are TRBV10-1 and TRBJ2-1; 7 bases fit TRBD2. CDR3 nucleotides: TGCGCCAGCAGTGCTCGAGCGGGGCCGAGCTCCTACAATGAGCAGTTCTTC. Translated, it gives CASSARAGPSSYNEQFF.